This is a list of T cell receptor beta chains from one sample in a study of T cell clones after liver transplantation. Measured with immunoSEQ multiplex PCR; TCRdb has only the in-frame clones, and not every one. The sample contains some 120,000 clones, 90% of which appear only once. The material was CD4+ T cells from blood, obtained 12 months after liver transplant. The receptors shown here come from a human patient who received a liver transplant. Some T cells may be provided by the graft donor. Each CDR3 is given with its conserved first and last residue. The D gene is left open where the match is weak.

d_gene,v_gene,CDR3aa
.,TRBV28,CASSYTDTQYF
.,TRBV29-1,CSVARGVGETQYF
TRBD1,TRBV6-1,CASRDRASNQPQHF
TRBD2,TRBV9,CASSPGTSRSGELFF
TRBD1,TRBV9,CASSATGGTLGEQYF
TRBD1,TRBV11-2,CASSLAGTVLTDTQYF
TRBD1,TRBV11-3,CASSLESATGSGEKLFF
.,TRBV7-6,CASSLPTGTQSSYEQYF
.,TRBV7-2,CASSLAFEADTQYF
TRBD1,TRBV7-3,CASSPQGGDTEAFF
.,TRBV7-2,CASRLRRGTGELFF
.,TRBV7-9,CASSLGGTHYGYTF
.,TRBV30,CAWALQHNEQFF
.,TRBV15,CATSRDRRGPGDTQYF
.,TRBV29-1,CSVGNPGTFYGYTF
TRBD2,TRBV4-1,CASSQALAGVYEQYF
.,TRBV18,CASSSSGANVLTF
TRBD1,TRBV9,CASNLNDRVGEQYF
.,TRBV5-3,CARSIAGKSYEQYF
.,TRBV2,CASSDRGARNEQFF